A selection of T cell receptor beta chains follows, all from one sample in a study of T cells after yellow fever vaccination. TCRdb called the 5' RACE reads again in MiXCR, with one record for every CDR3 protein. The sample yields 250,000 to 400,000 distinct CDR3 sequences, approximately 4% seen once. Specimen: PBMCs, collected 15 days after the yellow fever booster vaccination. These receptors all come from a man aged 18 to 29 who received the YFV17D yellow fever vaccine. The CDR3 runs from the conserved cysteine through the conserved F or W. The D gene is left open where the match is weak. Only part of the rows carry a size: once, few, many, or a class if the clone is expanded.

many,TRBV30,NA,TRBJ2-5,TGTGCCTGGGAGATCAGCGGAACCCAGTACTTC,CAWEISGTQYF
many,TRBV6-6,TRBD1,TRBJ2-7,TGTGCCAGCAGTTCTCGGGACAGGATTTCCTACGAGCAGTACTTC,CASSSRDRISYEQYF
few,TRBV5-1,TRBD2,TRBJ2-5,TGCGCCAGCAGCTTGGAGCTAGCGGGGTTCCAAGAGACCCAGTACTTC,CASSLELAGFQETQYF
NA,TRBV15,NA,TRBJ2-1,TGTGCCACCAGCAGAGATCCCCTTGGCGGCGGGGACTCCCACAATGAGCAGTTCTTC,CATSRDPLGGGDSHNEQFF
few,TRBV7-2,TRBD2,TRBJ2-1,TGTGCCAGCAGCTCGTGGACTAGCGGGGACTCGTTCTTC,CASSSWTSGDSFF
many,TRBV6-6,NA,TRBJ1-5,TGTGCCAGCAGTTCCGACGGAAAGAACCAGCATTTT,CASSSDGKNQHF
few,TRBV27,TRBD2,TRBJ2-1,TGTGCCAGCAGAACCGGGGGGGGTTACTACAATGAGCAGTTCTTC,CASRTGGGYYNEQFF
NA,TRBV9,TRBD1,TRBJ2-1,TGTGCCAGCAGCGGCGGACAGGGGGATGAGCAGTTCTTC,CASSGGQGDEQFF
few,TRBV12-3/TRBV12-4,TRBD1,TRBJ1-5,TGTGCCAGCAGTCCCAGGGGGGTGGGCAATCAGCCCCAGCATTTT,CASSPRGVGNQPQHF
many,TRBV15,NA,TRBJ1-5,TGTGCCACCAGCAGAGCCCACGAGGGGAAGCCCCAGCATTTT,CATSRAHEGKPQHF
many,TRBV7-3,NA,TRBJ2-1,TGTGCCAGCAGCACCAGACGGTTACTACCCAGGGGAAACTCCTACAATGAGCAGTTCTTC,CASSTRRLLPRGNSYNEQFF
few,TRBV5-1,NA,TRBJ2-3,TGCGCCAGCAGCTTGGGGACCAGGGGAGGCGCAGATACGCAGTATTTT,CASSLGTRGGADTQYF
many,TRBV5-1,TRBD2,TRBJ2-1,TGCGCCAGCAGCTTGGTCCTAGCGGCTGAGCAGTTCTTC,CASSLVLAAEQFF
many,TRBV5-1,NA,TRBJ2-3,TGCGCCAGCAGCCCTGGACTCTTTGGAGGGTCAGATACGCAGTATTTT,CASSPGLFGGSDTQYF
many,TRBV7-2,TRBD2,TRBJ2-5,TGTGCCAGCAGCTTACCGGGGGGGTGGAAGACCCAGTACTTC,CASSLPGGWKTQYF
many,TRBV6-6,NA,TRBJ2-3,TGTGCCAGCAGTACCCCTTTTCGTCTCACAGATACGCAGTATTTT,CASSTPFRLTDTQYF
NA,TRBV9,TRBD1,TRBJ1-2,TGTGCCAGCAGCGTAACACAGGGGGCGCGGGATGGCTACACCTTC,CASSVTQGARDGYTF
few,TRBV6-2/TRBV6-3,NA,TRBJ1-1,TGTGCCAGCAGTTACTTGGGGCGGGTGAACACTGAAGCTTTCTTT,CASSYLGRVNTEAFF
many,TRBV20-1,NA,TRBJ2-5,TGCAGTGCTAGCTGGGAAAGGCTAGCGAGAGCGGGGACCCAGTACTTC,CSASWERLARAGTQYF
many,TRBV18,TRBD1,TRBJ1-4,TGTGCCAGCTCACCGGGACAGGGGTCCTTAGCGTCAAAACTGTTTTTT,CASSPGQGSLASKLFF
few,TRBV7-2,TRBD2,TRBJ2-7,TGTGCCAGCAGCTTAGGTAATAGCGGGGGGTCATCCAACTACGAGCAGTACTTC,CASSLGNSGGSSNYEQYF
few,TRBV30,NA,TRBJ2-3,TGTGCCTGGAGTGTAACTGTCCCGATCCGCACAGATACGCAGTATTTT,CAWSVTVPIRTDTQYF
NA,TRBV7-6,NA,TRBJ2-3,TGTGCCAGCAGCTTAGCTGCCAGTGGGGATACGCAGTATTTT,CASSLAASGDTQYF
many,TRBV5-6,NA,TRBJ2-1,TGTGCCAGCAGCCGGGACGGCAATGAGCAGTTCTTC,CASSRDGNEQFF
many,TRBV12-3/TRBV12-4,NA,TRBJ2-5,TGTGCCAGCAGCCGCTCCGGGGTCCGAGAGACCCAGTACTTC,CASSRSGVRETQYF
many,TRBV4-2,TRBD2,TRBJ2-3,TGTGCCAGCAGCCAAGGCCCTGGGACTAGCGCCACAGATACGCAGTATTTT,CASSQGPGTSATDTQYF
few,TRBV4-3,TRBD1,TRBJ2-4,TGCGCCAGCAGCCAGGAGACAGGGGAAGGAAAAGCGGCCAAAAACATTCAGTACTTC,CASSQETGEGKAAKNIQYF
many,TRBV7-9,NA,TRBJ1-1,TGTGCCAGCAGCGCGCCCCCGCAGGGGTTGTGGGCTTTCTTT,CASSAPPQGLWAFF
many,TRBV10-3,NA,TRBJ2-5,TGTGCCATCAGTGAGTCGGAGGCGATTGGGACCCAGTACTTC,CAISESEAIGTQYF
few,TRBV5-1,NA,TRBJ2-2,TGCGCCAGCAGGCCTGGCACCGGGGAGCTGTTTTTT,CASRPGTGELFF
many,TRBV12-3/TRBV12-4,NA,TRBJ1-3,TGTGCCAGCAGTCTACGGACAGATGGGCCTGGAAACACCATATATTTT,CASSLRTDGPGNTIYF
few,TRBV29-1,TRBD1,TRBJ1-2,TGCAGCGCCCGGGTAGGGGGCCGGAGTGGCTACACCTTC,CSARVGGRSGYTF
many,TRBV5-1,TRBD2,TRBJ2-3,TGCGCCAGCAGCTTGGCAAGCAGGGAGGGAGATACGCAGTATTTT,CASSLASREGDTQYF
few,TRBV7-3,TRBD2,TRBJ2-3,TGTGCCAGCAGCCCGCGACTAGCGGCGAACACAGATACGCAGTATTTT,CASSPRLAANTDTQYF
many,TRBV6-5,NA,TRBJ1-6,TGTGCCAGCAGTTACTCGAAGGGGGGCAGTTATAATTCACCCCTCCACTTT,CASSYSKGGSYNSPLHF
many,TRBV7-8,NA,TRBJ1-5,TGTGCCAGCAGCTTAGGGCAGGCCCCAAATCAGCCCCAGCATTTT,CASSLGQAPNQPQHF
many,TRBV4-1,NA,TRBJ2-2,TGCGCCAGCAGACCTCGACCGAACACCGGGGAGCTGTTTTTT,CASRPRPNTGELFF